The clone carrying this T cell receptor beta chain was seen at least ten times. Antigen unknown. Germline V gene lookup returns CDR1 SGHTA and CDR2 FQGNSA. V lost 5 bases and J 4 bases, leaving 16 bases between the germline ends. CDR3 length: 15 residues. A second PCR, run for 7 to 11 cycles, used a sample-barcoded 5' primer plus a J-beta primer mix. Using its own MiXCR run on the 5' RACE reads, TCRdb lists one record per CDR3 protein. The top ten clones hold 17% of a sample with roughly 900,000 distinct CDR3 sequences, more than 25% of them seen once. Healthy Caucasians from Russia aged roughly 6 to 95 served as donors. Isolation of PBMCs gave at least 6 million cells per sample. These data belong to a study of blood T cells in healthy people across ages. Findings and limits, study-wide: Among T cells, TCR beta diversity per million cells dropped roughly linearly as age rose. Diversity figures derived from one million T cells were judged to underestimate the true value.

The genes are TRBV7-2 and TRBJ2-3; the D is unclear. Sequencing was performed on blood. The origin of this receptor is a woman older than 75 in good health. The CDR3 DNA follows: TGTGCCAGCAGCCCCCAGACTGGCCGCCCAGATACGCAGTATTTT. Its translation is CASSPQTGRPDTQYF.